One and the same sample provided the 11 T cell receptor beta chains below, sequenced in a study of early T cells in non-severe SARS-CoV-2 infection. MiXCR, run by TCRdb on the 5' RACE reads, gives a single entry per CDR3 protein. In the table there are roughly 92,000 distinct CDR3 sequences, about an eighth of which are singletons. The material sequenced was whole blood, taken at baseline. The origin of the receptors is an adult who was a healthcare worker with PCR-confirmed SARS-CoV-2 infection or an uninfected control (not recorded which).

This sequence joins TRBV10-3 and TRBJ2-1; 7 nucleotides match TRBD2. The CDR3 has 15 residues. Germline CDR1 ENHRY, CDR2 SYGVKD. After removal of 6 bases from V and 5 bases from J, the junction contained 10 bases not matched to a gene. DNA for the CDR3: TGTGCCATCAGCAAGCGGGAACCCCCGAACAATGAGCAGTTCTTC. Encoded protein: CAISKREPPNNEQFF.

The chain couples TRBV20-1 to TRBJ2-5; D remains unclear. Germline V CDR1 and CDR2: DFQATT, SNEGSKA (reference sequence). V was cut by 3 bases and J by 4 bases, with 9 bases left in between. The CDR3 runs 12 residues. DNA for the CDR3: TGCAGTGCTAGTTCCGGAGTAGAGACCCAGTACTTC. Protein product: CSASSGVETQYF.

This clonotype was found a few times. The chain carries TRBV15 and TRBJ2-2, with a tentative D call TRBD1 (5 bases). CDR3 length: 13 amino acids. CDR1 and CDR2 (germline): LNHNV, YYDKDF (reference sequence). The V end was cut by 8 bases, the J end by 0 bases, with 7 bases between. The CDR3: CATQTANTGELFF. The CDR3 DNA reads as TGTGCCACCCAGACAGCGAACACCGGGGAGCTGTTTTTT. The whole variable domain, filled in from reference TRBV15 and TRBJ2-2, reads DAMVIQNPRYQVTQFGKPVTLSCSQTLNHNVMYWYQQKSSQAPKLLFHYYDKDFNNEADTPDNFQSRRPNTSFCFLDIRSPGLGDTAMYLCATQTANTGELFFGEGSRLTVL.

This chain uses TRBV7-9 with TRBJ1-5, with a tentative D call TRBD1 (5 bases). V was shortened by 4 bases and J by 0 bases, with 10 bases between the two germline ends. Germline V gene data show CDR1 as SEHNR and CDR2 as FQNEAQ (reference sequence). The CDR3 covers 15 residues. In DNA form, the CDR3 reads TGTGCCAGCAGCTCTGACAGAAATAGCAATCAGCCCCAGCATTTT. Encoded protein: CASSSDRNSNQPQHF.

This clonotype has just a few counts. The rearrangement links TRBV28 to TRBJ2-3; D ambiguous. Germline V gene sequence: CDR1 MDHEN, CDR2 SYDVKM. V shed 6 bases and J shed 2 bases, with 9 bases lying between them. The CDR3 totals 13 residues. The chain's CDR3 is CASSTPATDTQYF. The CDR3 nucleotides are TGTGCCAGCAGCACCCCTGCCACAGATACGCAGTATTTT.

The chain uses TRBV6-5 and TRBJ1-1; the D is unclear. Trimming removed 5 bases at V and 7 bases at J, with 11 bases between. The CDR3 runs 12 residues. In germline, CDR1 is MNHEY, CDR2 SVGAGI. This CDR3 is CASSPRTGEAFF. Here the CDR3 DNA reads TGTGCCAGCAGTCCAAGGACCGGTGAAGCTTTCTTT.

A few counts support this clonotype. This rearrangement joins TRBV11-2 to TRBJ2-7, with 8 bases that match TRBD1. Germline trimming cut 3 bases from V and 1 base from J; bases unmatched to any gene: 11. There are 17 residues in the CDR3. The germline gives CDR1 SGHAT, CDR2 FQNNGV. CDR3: CASSFLLTRDRSYEQYF. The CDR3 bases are TGTGCCAGCAGCTTCCTTCTCACGCGGGACAGGTCCTACGAGCAGTACTTC.

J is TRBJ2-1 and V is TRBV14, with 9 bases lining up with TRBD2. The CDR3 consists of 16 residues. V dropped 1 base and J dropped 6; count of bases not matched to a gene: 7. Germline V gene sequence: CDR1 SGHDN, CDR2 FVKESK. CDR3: CASSQALAGTGNEQFF. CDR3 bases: TGTGCCAGCAGCCAAGCCCTAGCGGGAACTGGCAATGAGCAGTTCTTC.

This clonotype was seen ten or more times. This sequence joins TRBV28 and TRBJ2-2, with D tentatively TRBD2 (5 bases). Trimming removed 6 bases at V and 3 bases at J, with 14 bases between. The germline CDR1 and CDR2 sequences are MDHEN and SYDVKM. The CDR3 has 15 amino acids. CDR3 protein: CASSVEDSDTGELFF. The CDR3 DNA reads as TGTGCCAGCAGCGTAGAGGACTCCGACACCGGGGAGCTGTTTTTT.

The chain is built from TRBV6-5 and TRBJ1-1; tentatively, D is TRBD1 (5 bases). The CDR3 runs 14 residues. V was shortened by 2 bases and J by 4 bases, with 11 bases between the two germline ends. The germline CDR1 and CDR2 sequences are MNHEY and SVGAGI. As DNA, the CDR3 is TGTGCCAGCAGTTACGAGGGGCGGCGCACTGAAGCTTTCTTT. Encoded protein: CASSYEGRRTEAFF.

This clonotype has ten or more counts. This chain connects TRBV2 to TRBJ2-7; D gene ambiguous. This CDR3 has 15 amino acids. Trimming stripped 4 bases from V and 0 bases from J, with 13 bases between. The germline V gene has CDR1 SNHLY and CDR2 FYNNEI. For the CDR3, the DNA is TGTGCCAGCAGTGGTGGCCTACCCAGCTCCTACGAGCAGTACTTC. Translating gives CASSGGLPSSYEQYF. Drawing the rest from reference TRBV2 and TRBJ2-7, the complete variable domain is EPEVTQTPSHQVTQMGQEVILRCVPISNHLYFYWYRQILGQKVEFLVSFYNNEISEKSEIFDDQFSVERPDGSNFTLKIRSTKLEDSAMYFCASSGGLPSSYEQYFGPGTRLTVT.